The 11 T cell receptor beta chains below all came from one sample that was sequenced in a study of blood T cell repertoires in COVID-19 (dated by TCRdb to the early 2020s). The library was built by means of the immunoSEQ multiplex PCR assay. In its TCRdb copy, this immuneACCESS table keeps in-frame sequences only and misses some clones. Where compared with another copy, unresolved V genes explain less than half of these, and the others have no known cause. The sample table lists some 70,000 clones, around 86% of them with a count of one. The leading ten clones occupy 7% to 8.5% of the sample. Material for sequencing was peripheral blood. The source is a man between 25 and 39 years old with acute or convalescent COVID-19.

The genes are TRBV5-1 and TRBJ2-6; D remains unclear. The length of the CDR3 is 14 residues. Germline CDR1 reads SGHRS; CDR2 reads YFSETQ. The V end lost 4 bases, the J end lost 2 bases, and 7 bases lay between the germline ends. The DNA for the CDR3 is TGCGCCAGCAGCCGAACGGCTGGGGCCAACGTCCTGACTTTC. As protein: CASSRTAGANVLTF.

The rearrangement links TRBV15 to TRBJ1-5; D ambiguous. Germline CDR1 reads LNHNV; CDR2 reads YYDKDF (reference sequence). This CDR3 spans 14 amino acids. Trimming took off 0 bases at V and 5 bases at J, with 8 bases between the two ends. In DNA, the CDR3 is TGTGCCACCAGCAGAGATCCCTCGTATCAGCCCCAGCATTTT. It yields the protein CATSRDPSYQPQHF.

The chain joins TRBV9 to TRBJ1-1; TRBD1 might be the D (6 bases). The CDR3 sequence is 13 residues long. Per germline, CDR1 SGDLS and CDR2 YYNGEE. With 4 bases removed from V and 1 base from J, the gap between germline ends came to 8 bases. CDR3 bases: TGTGCCAGCAGCCAAGGGGGGAACACTGAAGCTTTCTTT. This encodes CASSQGGNTEAFF.

The chain couples TRBV19 to TRBJ2-3, with 9 positions matching TRBD1. This CDR3 has 15 amino acids. The germline gives CDR1 LNHDA, CDR2 SQIVND (reference sequence). After removal of 3 bases from V and 4 bases from J, the junction contained 5 bases not matched to a gene. DNA for the CDR3: TGTGCCAGTAGTATCCGGGACAGGGTCCCAGATACGCAGTATTTT. Its translation: CASSIRDRVPDTQYF.

J is TRBJ2-2 and V is TRBV7-8; D not resolved. The CDR3 spans 14 residues. V lost 3 bases to trimming and J lost 1 base, with 6 bases between them. The germline V gene encodes CDR1 SGHVS and CDR2 FQNEAQ. CDR3 coding DNA: TGTGCCAGCAGCTTGCGACAGAACACCGGGGAGCTGTTTTTT. Its translation: CASSLRQNTGELFF.

The chain recombines TRBV29-1 with TRBJ2-3, with D possibly TRBD1 on 5 matching bases. This CDR3 spans 13 amino acids. The germline gives CDR1 SQVTM, CDR2 ANQGSEA. V was trimmed by 4 bases and J by 3 bases, leaving 11 bases between them. CDR3 in amino acids: CSVGGRLTDTQYF. CDR3 DNA: TGCAGCGTTGGGGGCAGGTTGACAGATACGCAGTATTTT.

This clone has just one count. The V gene is TRBV10-2, the J gene TRBJ2-7; 7 bases map to TRBD2. The V gene end was trimmed by 3 bases and the J gene end by 2 bases; junction bases not matched to a gene: 4. The germline V gene has CDR1 WSHSY and CDR2 SAAADI. The CDR3 is 14 residues long. For the CDR3, the DNA is TGCGCCAGCAGTGACGCGGGAGCAGCCTACGAGCAGTACTTC. Its protein is CASSDAGAAYEQYF.

The chain recombines TRBV9 with TRBJ2-3, with 8 bases that match TRBD2. CDR3 length equals 16 residues. The germline V gene encodes CDR1 SGDLS and CDR2 YYNGEE. V gave up 3 bases and J gave up 5 bases; unmatched junction bases: 11. CDR3 sequence: CASSDGTSRVIDTQYF. The CDR3 nucleotides read TGTGCCAGCAGCGATGGGACTAGTCGGGTGATAGATACGCAGTATTTT.

The chain links TRBV7-2 to TRBJ1-2, with a possible D match to TRBD1 (6 bases). The CDR3 runs to 13 residues. Germline V gene sequence: CDR1 SGHTA, CDR2 FQGNSA. Deletions cut 2 bases from V and 6 bases from J, with 10 bases between. CDR3 loop: CASSLTGPNGYTF. CDR3 nucleotide sequence: TGTGCCAGCAGCTTAACAGGGCCAAATGGCTACACCTTC.

The rearrangement joins TRBV11-2 to TRBJ2-7; tentative D call: TRBD2 (5 bases). V was clipped by 5 bases and J by 6 bases, with 14 bases between them. Germline V gene lookup returns CDR1 SGHAT and CDR2 FQNNGV. The CDR3 length is 13 residues. This chain's CDR3 is CASSPVRVGEQYF. CDR3 in DNA: TGTGCCAGCAGCCCTGTGAGGGTGGGCGAGCAGTACTTC. The whole variable domain, remainder taken from reference TRBV11-2 and TRBJ2-7, is EAGVAQSPRYKIIEKRQSVAFWCNPISGHATLYWYQQILGQGPKLLIQFQNNGVVDDSQLPKDRFSAERLKGVDSTLKIQPAKLEDSAVYLCASSPVRVGEQYFGPGTRLTVT.

This clone was seen a single time. This chain links TRBV28 with TRBJ1-5; D unclear. V was cut by 6 bases and J by 0 bases, with 21 bases left in between. The CDR3 sequence is 18 residues long. Germline CDR1 and CDR2: MDHEN and SYDVKM. The CDR3 spells CASRTGRLIDYSNQPQHF. The CDR3 region has the DNA TGTGCCAGCAGAACTGGAAGGTTAATAGACTATAGCAATCAGCCCCAGCATTTT.